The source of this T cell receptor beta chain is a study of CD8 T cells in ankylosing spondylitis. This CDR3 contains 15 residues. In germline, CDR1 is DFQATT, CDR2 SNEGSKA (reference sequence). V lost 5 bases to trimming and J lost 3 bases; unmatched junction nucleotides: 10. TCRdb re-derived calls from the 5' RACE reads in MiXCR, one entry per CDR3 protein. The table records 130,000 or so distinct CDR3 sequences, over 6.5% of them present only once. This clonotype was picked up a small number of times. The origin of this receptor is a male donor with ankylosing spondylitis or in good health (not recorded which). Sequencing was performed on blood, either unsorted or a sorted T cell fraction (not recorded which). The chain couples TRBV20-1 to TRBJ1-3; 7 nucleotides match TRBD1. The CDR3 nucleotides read TGCAGTGCTCGGCCGGCGGCAGGGGGTGGAAACACCATATATTTT. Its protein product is CSARPAAGGGNTIYF.